Listed below are T cell receptor beta chains from one sample, sequenced in a study of post-analysis software for immune sequencing data. TCRdb re-called the PCR reads through MiXCR, storing one row per CDR3 protein. The data contain hundreds of thousands of distinct CDR3 sequences, roughly 40% of them singletons. Input material: blood. The origin of the receptors is a girl aged 2 to 9 with multiple sclerosis. Each CDR3 is given with its conserved first and last residue. D genes are given only for firm matches. Clone sizes are given selectively: once, few, many, or a class where the clone is expanded.

J gene,clone size,D gene,V gene,CDR3 protein,CDR3 DNA
TRBJ2-1,NA,TRBD2,TRBV7-2,CASSPVGTRNNEQFF,TGTGCCAGCAGCCCAGTCGGGACTAGAAACAATGAGCAGTTCTTC
TRBJ2-1,few,TRBD2,TRBV9,CASSVSGRPYNEQFF,TGTGCCAGCAGCGTGAGCGGGAGGCCGTACAATGAGCAGTTCTTC
TRBJ2-7,few,TRBD1,TRBV6-6,CASSYSTGIYEQYF,TGTGCCAGCAGTTACTCGACAGGGATTTACGAGCAGTACTTC
TRBJ2-5,NA,TRBD1,TRBV29-1,CSGIPGQGKETQYF,TGCAGCGGAATCCCAGGACAGGGTAAAGAGACCCAGTACTTC
TRBJ1-4,once,TRBD1,TRBV7-2,CASSYNRGGGEKLFF,TGTGCCAGCAGCTACAACAGGGGAGGGGGTGAAAAACTGTTTTTT
TRBJ2-1,NA,TRBD2,TRBV6-2/TRBV6-3,CASSYKKVAGSQSRQFF,TGTGCCAGCAGTTACAAAAAGGTAGCGGGGTCCCAAAGTCGGCAGTTCTTC
TRBJ2-7,NA,TRBD1,TRBV5-1,CASNDRGPSYEQYF,TGCGCCAGCAACGACAGGGGGCCCTCCTACGAGCAGTACTTC
TRBJ2-7,few,NA,TRBV10-3,CAISESIQRGDEQYF,TGTGCCATCAGTGAGTCGATACAGCGTGGGGACGAGCAGTACTTC
TRBJ2-7,NA,TRBD2,TRBV7-2,CASSLLAWGLAGIYEQYF,TGTGCCAGCAGCTTATTGGCATGGGGACTAGCGGGGATCTACGAGCAGTACTTC
TRBJ2-1,few,TRBD2,TRBV6-1,CASASGTSGGAGYNEQFF,TGTGCCAGCGCGTCCGGGACTAGCGGGGGGGCGGGGTACAATGAGCAGTTCTTC
TRBJ1-1,few,NA,TRBV7-9,CASSIRGNTEAFF,TGTGCCAGCAGCATAAGGGGGAACACTGAAGCTTTCTTT
TRBJ2-1,once,NA,TRBV24-1,CATSEGPEGEQFF,TGTGCCACCAGTGAGGGACCCGAAGGGGAGCAGTTCTTC
TRBJ2-5,few,NA,TRBV11-2,CASSVGPTQETQYF,TGTGCCAGCAGCGTGGGGCCCACCCAAGAGACCCAGTACTTC
TRBJ1-2,many,TRBD1,TRBV12-3/TRBV12-4,CASSSQGAPNYGYTF,TGTGCCAGCAGTTCACAGGGGGCGCCTAACTATGGCTACACCTTC
TRBJ2-7,once,NA,TRBV5-1,CASSSGYNEQYF,TGCGCCAGCAGCTCGGGCTACAATGAGCAGTACTTC
TRBJ2-7,few,TRBD2,TRBV10-3,CAISEPGTSASYEQYF,TGTGCCATCAGTGAGCCGGGGACTAGCGCTTCCTACGAGCAGTACTTC
TRBJ2-7,few,NA,TRBV12-3/TRBV12-4,CASSSRSSYEQYF,TGTGCCAGCAGTTCAAGAAGCTCCTACGAGCAGTACTTC
TRBJ1-5,NA,TRBD1,TRBV6-6,CASSYGEGQGRNQPQHF,TGTGCCAGCAGTTACGGTGAGGGACAGGGACGCAATCAGCCCCAGCATTTT
TRBJ1-1,NA,NA,TRBV11-1,CASPLRSGNLNTEAFF,TGTGCCAGCCCTTTAAGGTCGGGGAACTTGAACACTGAAGCTTTCTTT
TRBJ2-5,NA,NA,TRBV7-2,CASSSVTGRNYVQYF,TGTGCCAGCAGTAGCGTAACGGGAAGGAACTACGTGCAGTACTTC
TRBJ1-1,NA,TRBD1,TRBV6-5,CASSPDRSVEAFF,TGTGCCAGCAGTCCGGACAGGTCGGTTGAAGCTTTCTTT
TRBJ2-7,NA,TRBD2,TRBV29-1,CSVAGTLAGDYEQYF,TGCAGCGTTGCCGGTACCCTAGCGGGAGACTACGAGCAGTACTTC
TRBJ2-5,NA,NA,TRBV6-6,CASSYGGRQYF,TGTGCCAGCAGTTACGGAGGACGCCAGTACTTC
TRBJ1-5,NA,NA,TRBV6-2/TRBV6-3,CASSYVTGSQPQHF,TGTGCCAGCAGTTACGTAACGGGGAGCCAGCCCCAGCATTTT
TRBJ2-3,NA,TRBD2,TRBV12-3/TRBV12-4,CASRLTSGTHTDTQYF,TGTGCCAGCAGGTTAACTAGCGGGACCCACACAGATACGCAGTATTTT
TRBJ2-7,NA,NA,TRBV20-1,CSARSAEDYYEQYF,TGCAGTGCTAGATCGGCTGAGGACTACTACGAGCAGTACTTC
TRBJ2-3,NA,NA,TRBV12-3/TRBV12-4,CASSSTPVTDTQYF,TGTGCCAGCAGTTCCACCCCAGTAACAGATACGCAGTATTTT
TRBJ1-4,few,NA,TRBV5-1,CASSLDRPGNEKLFF,TGCGCCAGCAGCTTGGACAGGCCTGGGAATGAAAAACTGTTTTTT
TRBJ2-1,few,NA,TRBV10-3,CAISEPGRGQRNEQFF,TGTGCCATCAGTGAGCCAGGGCGCGGACAGCGCAATGAGCAGTTCTTC